Sequencing of this TCR beta chain was carried out in a study of T cell responses to AZD1222 COVID-19 vaccine. Study observations and caveats: Spike-specific TCR breadth rose after two AZD1222 doses, and depth rose as well. Seropositive AZD1222 recipients at baseline numbered only five or six. Donors, mostly white British, included more females; clonal diversity was possibly underestimated.

V shed 2 bases and J shed 3 bases, with 14 bases lying between them. Germline CDR1 reads MNHEY; CDR2 reads SVGAGI. This CDR3 has 15 amino acids. Sequencing was performed with immunoSEQ multiplex PCR; in TCRdb, only in-frame clones are kept and a portion is missing. The sample lists 100,000 to 150,000 clones; approximately 90% were seen once. A word on this clone: The antigen is undetermined.

The chain has TRBV6-5 and TRBJ2-7; a weak D match, TRBD2 (5 bases). Sequencing used peripheral blood, obtained on day 0 of AZD1222 vaccination. The sequence came from an adult in good health. The CDR3 DNA follows: TGTGCCAGCAGTTACGGATTTGGCGGGCACTACGAGCAGTACTTC. Encoded protein: CASSYGFGGHYEQYF.